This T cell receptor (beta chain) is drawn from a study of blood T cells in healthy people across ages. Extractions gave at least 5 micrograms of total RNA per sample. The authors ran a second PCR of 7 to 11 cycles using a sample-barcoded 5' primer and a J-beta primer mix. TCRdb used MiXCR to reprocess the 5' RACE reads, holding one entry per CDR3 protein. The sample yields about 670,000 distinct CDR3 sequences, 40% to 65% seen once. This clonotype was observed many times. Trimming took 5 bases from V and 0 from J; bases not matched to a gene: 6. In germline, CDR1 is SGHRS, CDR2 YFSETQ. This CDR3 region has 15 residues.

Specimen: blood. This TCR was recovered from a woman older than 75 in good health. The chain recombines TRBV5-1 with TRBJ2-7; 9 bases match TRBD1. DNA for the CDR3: TGCGCCAGCAGTGGGGGGACAGGGATCTCCTACGAGCAGTACTTC. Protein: CASSGGTGISYEQYF.